This TCR beta chain appears in the sequencing data of a study of blood T cell repertoires in COVID-19. Overall study context: Spain, Italy and the United States supplied samples that represented acute and convalescent COVID-19. Nucleic acid was either cDNA or gDNA, and it came from T cells, B-cell-depleted T cells, or PBMCs.

The CDR3 is 15 amino acids. V was trimmed by 0 bases and J by 1 base, leaving 7 bases between them. CDR1 and CDR2 (germline): SGHNT, YYREEE (reference sequence). Per the original methods: For nucleated cells, counts were estimated from reference gene primer amplification. Repertoires were generated with immunoSEQ multiplex PCR, while TCRdb's copy carries only in-frame clones and drops some. Clonal size and the V and J genes are those of that table, whereas D and trimming came from the DNA. The sample gives nearly 300,000 clones, approximately 90% of which show up once; approximately 6.6% is in the top ten.

The J gene is TRBJ2-2, the V gene TRBV5-4; maybe TRBD1 (6 bases). This sequence originates from a woman between 25 and 40 years old who had recovered from COVID-19. The sample was peripheral blood. CDR3 sequence reads: CASSLVGGNTGELFF. The CDR3, as DNA: TGTGCCAGCAGCTTGGTAGGGGGGAACACCGGGGAGCTGTTTTTT.